A selection of T cell receptor beta chains follows, all from one sample in a study of blood T cells in healthy people across ages. TCRdb reprocessed the 5' RACE reads via MiXCR and lists one record per CDR3 protein. The sample has roughly 1,300,000 distinct CDR3 sequences, roughly 64% seen once; the top ten hold about 6.3%. The sequenced material came from blood. The receptors derive from a man in his late teens or twenties in good health. The CDR3 runs from the conserved cysteine through the conserved F or W. The D gene is left open where the match is weak. A clone size is listed for some rows: how often the clone was seen (once, few, many), or a class if it is expanded.

clone_size: few; d_call: .; v_call: TRBV14; j_call: TRBJ1-2; cdr3_aa: CASSQDSRGLYYGYTF; cdr3_nt: TGTGCCAGCAGCCAAGATTCCAGGGGACTCTACTATGGCTACACCTTC
clone_size: .; d_call: TRBD2; v_call: TRBV29-1; j_call: TRBJ2-5; cdr3_aa: CSVEASGRPWEQYF; cdr3_nt: TGCAGCGTTGAAGCGAGCGGGAGGCCGTGGGAGCAGTACTTC
clone_size: .; d_call: .; v_call: TRBV20-1; j_call: TRBJ1-1; cdr3_aa: CSARASRPTEAFF; cdr3_nt: TGCAGTGCTAGAGCCTCTCGTCCCACTGAAGCTTTCTTT
clone_size: few; d_call: .; v_call: TRBV6-2/TRBV6-3; j_call: TRBJ2-1; cdr3_aa: CASREIAQVFSDEQFF; cdr3_nt: TGTGCCAGCAGGGAGATAGCTCAAGTCTTCTCCGATGAGCAGTTCTTC
clone_size: .; d_call: .; v_call: TRBV29-1; j_call: TRBJ1-4; cdr3_aa: CSVCFSGEGEKLFF; cdr3_nt: TGCAGCGTTTGTTTTTCAGGGGAGGGTGAAAAACTGTTTTTT
clone_size: few; d_call: TRBD1; v_call: TRBV7-9; j_call: TRBJ1-2; cdr3_aa: CASSFSTGVDYGYTF; cdr3_nt: TGTGCCAGCAGCTTCAGTACAGGGGTTGACTATGGCTACACCTTC
clone_size: .; d_call: .; v_call: TRBV4-1; j_call: TRBJ2-7; cdr3_aa: CASSQAVRSPYEQYF; cdr3_nt: TGCGCCAGCAGCCAAGCGGTCAGGAGCCCCTACGAGCAGTACTTC
clone_size: .; d_call: .; v_call: TRBV10-2; j_call: TRBJ2-5; cdr3_aa: CASSEWGYQETQYF; cdr3_nt: TGCGCCAGCAGTGAGTGGGGGTACCAAGAGACCCAGTACTTC
clone_size: .; d_call: TRBD2; v_call: TRBV3-1; j_call: TRBJ2-7; cdr3_aa: CAGSQGVLRTSGEQYF; cdr3_nt: TGTGCCGGCAGCCAAGGGGTTCTACGGACTAGCGGCGAGCAGTACTTC
clone_size: .; d_call: .; v_call: TRBV20-1; j_call: TRBJ2-3; cdr3_aa: CSASSGYTDTDTQYF; cdr3_nt: TGCAGTGCTAGCTCTGGCTACACCGACACAGATACGCAGTATTTT
clone_size: .; d_call: TRBD1; v_call: TRBV7-6; j_call: TRBJ1-2; cdr3_aa: CACWAQGAYGYTF; cdr3_nt: TGTGCCTGCTGGGCTCAGGGGGCGTATGGCTACACCTTC
clone_size: .; d_call: .; v_call: TRBV21-1; j_call: TRBJ2-1; cdr3_aa: CASSKGDAGGEQFF; cdr3_nt: TGTGCCAGCAGCAAAGGGGACGCCGGCGGTGAGCAGTTCTTC
clone_size: .; d_call: .; v_call: TRBV6-1; j_call: TRBJ2-1; cdr3_aa: CASSELGPYNEQFF; cdr3_nt: TGTGCCAGCAGTGAACTAGGGCCTTACAATGAGCAGTTCTTC
clone_size: few; d_call: .; v_call: TRBV6-5; j_call: TRBJ2-4; cdr3_aa: CASSYSVANIQYF; cdr3_nt: TGTGCCAGCAGCTATAGCGTTGCAAACATTCAGTACTTC
clone_size: .; d_call: .; v_call: TRBV7-2; j_call: TRBJ2-3; cdr3_aa: CASSSPTIPDTQYF; cdr3_nt: TGTGCCAGCAGCTCCCCGACTATCCCAGATACGCAGTATTTT
clone_size: .; d_call: TRBD2; v_call: TRBV7-2; j_call: TRBJ2-1; cdr3_aa: CASSSPGGRGEQFF; cdr3_nt: TGTGCCAGCAGCTCGCCCGGCGGGAGAGGCGAGCAGTTCTTC
clone_size: .; d_call: .; v_call: TRBV2; j_call: TRBJ2-2; cdr3_aa: CASTTGNTGELFF; cdr3_nt: TGTGCCAGCACAACAGGCAACACCGGGGAGCTGTTTTTT
clone_size: .; d_call: TRBD1; v_call: TRBV6-1; j_call: TRBJ1-1; cdr3_aa: CASSEADRGAFF; cdr3_nt: TGTGCCAGCAGTGAAGCCGACAGGGGAGCTTTCTTT